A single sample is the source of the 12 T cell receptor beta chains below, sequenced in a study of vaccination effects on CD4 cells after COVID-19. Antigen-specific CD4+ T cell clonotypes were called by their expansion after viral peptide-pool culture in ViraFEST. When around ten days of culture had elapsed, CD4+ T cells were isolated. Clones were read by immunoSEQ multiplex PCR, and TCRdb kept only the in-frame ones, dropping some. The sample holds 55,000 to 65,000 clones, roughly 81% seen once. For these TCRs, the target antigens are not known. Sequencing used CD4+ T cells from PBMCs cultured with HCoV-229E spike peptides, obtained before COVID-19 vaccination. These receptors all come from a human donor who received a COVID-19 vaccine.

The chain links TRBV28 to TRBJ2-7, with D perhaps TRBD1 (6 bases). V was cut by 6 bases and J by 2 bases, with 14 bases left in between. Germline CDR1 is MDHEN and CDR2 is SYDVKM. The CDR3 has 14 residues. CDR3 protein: CASSPRGQPYEQYV. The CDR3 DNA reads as TGTGCCAGCAGCCCGCGTGGACAGCCCTACGAGCAGTACGTC.

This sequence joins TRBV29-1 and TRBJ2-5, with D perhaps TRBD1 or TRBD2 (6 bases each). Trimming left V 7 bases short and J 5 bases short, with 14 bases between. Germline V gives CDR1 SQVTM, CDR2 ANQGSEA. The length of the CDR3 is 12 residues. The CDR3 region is CSGNKGGETQYF. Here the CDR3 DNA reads TGCAGCGGGAACAAAGGGGGGGAGACCCAGTACTTC.

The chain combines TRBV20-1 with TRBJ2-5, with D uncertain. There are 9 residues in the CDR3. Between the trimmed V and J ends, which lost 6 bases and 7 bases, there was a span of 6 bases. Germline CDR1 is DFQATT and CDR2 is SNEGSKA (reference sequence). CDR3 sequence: CSAGGTQYF. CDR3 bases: TGCAGTGCGGGCGGGACCCAGTACTTC.

The CDR3 spells CASSFPGTSGVEQYV. The CDR3 DNA reads as TGTGCCAGCAGCTTCCCCGGGACTAGCGGGGTCGAGCAGTACGTC. The V and J genes are TRBV7-8 and TRBJ2-7; 13 bases map to TRBD2. The CDR3 covers 15 residues. Germline V gene data show CDR1 as SGHVS and CDR2 as FQNEAQ. J lost 6 bases, V lost 3 bases, and 5 bases had no gene match.

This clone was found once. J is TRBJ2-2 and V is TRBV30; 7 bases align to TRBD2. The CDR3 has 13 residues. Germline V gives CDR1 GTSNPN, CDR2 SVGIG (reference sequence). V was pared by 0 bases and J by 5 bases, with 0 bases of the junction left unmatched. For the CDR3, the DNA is TGTGCCTGGAGTGTAGCGGGGACCGGGGAGCTGTTTTTT. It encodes CAWSVAGTGELFF. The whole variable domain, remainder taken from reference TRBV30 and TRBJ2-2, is SQTIHQWPATLVQPVGSPLSLECTVEGTSNPNLYWYRQAAGRGLQLLFYSVGIGQISSEVPQNLSASRPQDRQFILSSKKLLLSDSGFYLCAWSVAGTGELFFGEGSRLTVL.

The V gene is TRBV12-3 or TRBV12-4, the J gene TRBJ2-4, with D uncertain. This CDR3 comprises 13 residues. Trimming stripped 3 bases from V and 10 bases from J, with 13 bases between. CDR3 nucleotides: TGTGCCAGCAGTTTGCTGCGACCACCTATTCAGTACTTC. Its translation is CASSLLRPPIQYF.

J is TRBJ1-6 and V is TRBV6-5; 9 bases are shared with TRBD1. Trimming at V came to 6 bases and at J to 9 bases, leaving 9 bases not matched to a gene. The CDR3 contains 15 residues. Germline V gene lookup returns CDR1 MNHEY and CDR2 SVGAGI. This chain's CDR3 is CASRGATGGASPLHF. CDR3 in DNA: TGTGCCAGCAGAGGGGCTACAGGGGGCGCTTCACCCCTCCACTTT.

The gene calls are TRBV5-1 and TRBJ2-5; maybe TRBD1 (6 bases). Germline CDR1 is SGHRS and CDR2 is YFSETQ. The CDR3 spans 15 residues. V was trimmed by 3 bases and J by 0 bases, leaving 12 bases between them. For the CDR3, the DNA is TGCGCCAGCAGCTCCCTCAGGGGCAACCAAGAGACCCAGTACTTC. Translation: CASSSLRGNQETQYF.

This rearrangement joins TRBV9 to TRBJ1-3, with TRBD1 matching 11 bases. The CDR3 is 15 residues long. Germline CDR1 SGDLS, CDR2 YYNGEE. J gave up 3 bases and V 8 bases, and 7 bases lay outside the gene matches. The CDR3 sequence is CASSRDRGFGNTIYF. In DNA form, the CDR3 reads TGTGCCAGTAGCCGGGACAGGGGGTTTGGAAACACCATATATTTT.

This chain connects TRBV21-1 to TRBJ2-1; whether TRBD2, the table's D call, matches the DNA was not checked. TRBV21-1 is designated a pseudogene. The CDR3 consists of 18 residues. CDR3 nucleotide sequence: TGTGCCAGCAGCCCGGCACCCACCCCGGGCGGGGGGCGGTATGAGCAGTTCTTC. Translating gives CASSPAPTPGGGRYEQFF.

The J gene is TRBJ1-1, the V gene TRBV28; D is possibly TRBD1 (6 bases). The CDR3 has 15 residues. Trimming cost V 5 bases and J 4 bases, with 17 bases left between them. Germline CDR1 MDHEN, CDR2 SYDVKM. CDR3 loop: CASSLRDTGITEAFF. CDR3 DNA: TGTGCCAGCAGTCTCCGGGACACCGGAATCACTGAAGCTTTCTTT.

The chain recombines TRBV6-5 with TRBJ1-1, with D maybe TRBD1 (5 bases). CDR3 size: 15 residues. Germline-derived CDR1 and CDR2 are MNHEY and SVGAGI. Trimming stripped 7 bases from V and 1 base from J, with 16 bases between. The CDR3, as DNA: TGTGCCAGCACCCCACCGGGACGGTGGAACACTGAAGCTTTCTTT. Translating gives CASTPPGRWNTEAFF.